The 3 T cell receptor beta chains below all came from one sample that was sequenced in a study of post-analysis software for immune sequencing data (dated by TCRdb to between 2014 and 2016). The paper's findings and limits, for the study overall: Significantly higher frequencies in patients than in controls were found for about 5 TRBV segments, including TRBV5-6, TRBV5-1 and TRBV20-1.

The protocol used for the library was PCR. Sequenced using an Illumina HiSeq 2500. To reduce PCR and sequencing biases, unique molecular identifiers were incorporated into the TCR beta cDNA libraries. In TCRdb, the public reads were trimmed at Q25 with fastp and aligned with MiXCR, with productive beta chains retained. Every CDR3 protein is listed once, alongside the most common genes and DNA of its rows. The sample table lists 740,000 or so distinct CDR3 sequences, around 53% of them with a count of one. The ten top clones hold over 4% of the sample. Their recognized antigens are unknown. Sequencing input: blood. The source is a girl aged 5-17 years with multiple sclerosis.

The chain is built from TRBV12-5 and TRBJ2-7; D is ambiguous. The CDR3 has 13 amino acids. CDR1 is LGHNT, CDR2 FRNRAP, per germline. Trimming pared 6 bases from V and 3 bases from J, leaving 12 bases between. This CDR3 is CASGRNLYYEQYF. DNA for the CDR3: TGTGCTAGTGGGCGGAATCTCTACTACGAGCAGTACTTC. The full variable domain, completed using reference TRBV12-5 and TRBJ2-7, is DARVTQTPRHKVTEMGQEVTMRCQPILGHNTVFWYRQTMMQGLELLAYFRNRAPLDDSGMPKDRFSAEMPDATLATLKIQPSEPRDSAVYFCASGRNLYYEQYFGPGTRLTVT.

This rearrangement joins TRBV29-1 to TRBJ2-5, with D unclear. Trimming left V 4 bases short and J 5 bases short, with 11 bases between. Germline CDR1 SQVTM, CDR2 ANQGSEA. CDR3 length equals 12 residues. CDR3: CSVVTTQETQYF. In DNA, the CDR3 is TGCAGCGTTGTTACTACTCAGGAGACCCAGTACTTC.

This clonotype was counted between two and nine times. The rearrangement links TRBV29-1 to TRBJ2-5; a weak D match, TRBD2 (6 bases). This CDR3 contains 13 residues. Between the trimmed V and J ends, which lost 4 bases and 0 bases, there was a span of 9 bases. From germline, CDR1 is SQVTM and CDR2 ANQGSEA. CDR3 amino acids: CSVGGVDQETQYF. Written as DNA, the CDR3 is TGCAGCGTTGGGGGGGTGGACCAAGAGACCCAGTACTTC.